This T cell receptor beta chain was identified in a study of radiation and T cells in renal cell carcinoma. At the level of the study: Nephrectomy followed 15 Gy stereotactic body radiation by 4 weeks.

This CDR3 is built from 11 residues. From germline, CDR1 is GTSNPN and CDR2 SVGIG (reference sequence). The V end lost 8 bases, the J end lost 0 bases, and 8 bases lay between the germline ends. As to time point: blood 2 weeks post-SBRT. Treatment defined: 15 Gy SBRT to primary tumor, nephrectomy 4 weeks later. Blood was sampled at baseline, 2 weeks and 4 weeks after SBRT. The tumor was a clear cell renal cell carcinoma. TCRdb keeps only in-frame clones here, not all; method: immunoSEQ multiplex PCR. The sample yields about 130,000 clones, 85% to 90% seen once. The specimen was blood, collected from a patient whose treatment included radiotherapy and nephrectomy. This chain links TRBV30 with TRBJ2-7; D not certain. This sequence was found in a woman aged 70-85 years with renal cell carcinoma. The CDR3 bases are TGTGCCGCCCGGATCTCCTACGAGCAGTACTTC. This gives the protein CAARISYEQYF.